Reported below is one TCR beta chain. Its antigen is not known. This entry comes from a study of tumor-infiltrating lymphocytes in localized non-small cell lung cancer. Overall study: From each patient, both tumor and uninvolved lung, non-adjacent to tumor, were sampled. Whole-study findings and limits: No T-cell fraction difference was seen between IM1 and IM2 tumors. Each assay used a separate piece of the same tissue. Available tissue quantity limited TCR sequencing to a patient subset.

Germline CDR1 is SGHAT and CDR2 is FQNNGV. The junction had 16 bases not matched to a gene; V was cut back by 1 base and J by 5 bases. The CDR3 runs 19 residues. TCRdb's table, derived via immunoSEQ multiplex PCR, lists solely in-frame clones and lacks some. Of 7,500 to 9,500 clones listed, 81% were seen once; the top ten hold around 9.8%. The rearrangement links TRBV11-2 to TRBJ2-2, with 7 nucleotides matching TRBD2. The clonotype comes from a human donor with non-small cell lung cancer. Sequenced material: uninvolved lung tissue not adjacent to the tumor. In DNA form, the CDR3 reads TGTGCCAGCAGCTTAGCCCTCTGGGGGGGGAGTAGTTCAACCGGGGAGCTGTTTTTT. Translating gives CASSLALWGGSSSTGELFF.